The 5 T cell receptor beta chains given below trace back to one sample, sequenced in a study of follicular helper T cells after annual influenza vaccination. The time point was: 2014-2015 season, 7 days after vaccination. The assay was immunoSEQ multiplex PCR, and TCRdb's table has in-frame clones only and misses some. The repertoire holds nearly 9,000 clones, with approximately 81% as singletons. The sample in question was CXCR5+ CD38- circulating T follicular helper cells from blood, obtained 7 days after influenza vaccination. Documented subset: circulating Tfh, non-naive CD4+CXCR5+PD-1+ (ICOS+CD38+ or ICOS-CD38-). The origin of the receptors is an adult who received the influenza vaccine.

V is TRBV19 and J is TRBJ1-2; D remains unclear. The germline V and J ends were trimmed by 3 bases and 5 bases, with 10 bases remaining between them. The V gene's germline CDR1 is LNHDA and CDR2 SQIVND (reference sequence). This CDR3 contains 13 residues. The CDR3: CASSMSGAYGYTF. In DNA, the CDR3 is TGTGCCAGTAGTATGTCAGGAGCTTATGGCTACACCTTC.

The chain carries TRBV9 and TRBJ2-1, with 9 bases fitting TRBD2. CDR1 SGDLS and CDR2 YYNGEE come from the germline V gene. The V gene end was trimmed by 3 bases and the J gene end by 10 bases; junction bases not matched to a gene: 11. The CDR3 extends over 15 amino acids. The chain's CDR3 is CASSGRISGSGEQFF. The CDR3 nucleotides read TGTGCCAGCAGCGGAAGGATTAGCGGGAGTGGCGAGCAGTTCTTC.

The chain recombines TRBV5-4 with TRBJ2-1; 10 nucleotides match TRBD2. Germline V CDR1 and CDR2: SGHNT, YYREEE (reference sequence). V was clipped by 0 bases and J by 0 bases; unmatched bases: 9. The CDR3 has 19 residues. This CDR3 is CASSLGGSGRLRSYNEQFF. For the CDR3, the DNA is TGTGCCAGCAGCTTGGGCGGTAGCGGGAGGCTCCGCTCCTACAATGAGCAGTTCTTC.

The DNA of the CDR3 is TGTGCCAGCAGCTTGTCGGTAGAAAGGGAGACCCAGTACTTC. Translating gives CASSLSVERETQYF. The chain employs TRBV7-9 and TRBJ2-5, with D unclear. V lost 3 bases and J lost 5, with 13 bases in between. Germline assignment: CDR1 SEHNR and CDR2 FQNEAQ (reference sequence). This CDR3 contains 14 residues.

This chain links TRBV6-5 with TRBJ2-1, with D possibly TRBD1 on 6 matching bases. The CDR3 is 15 amino acids. Trimming removed 6 bases from V and 6 bases from J, with 18 bases in between. The germline gives CDR1 MNHEY, CDR2 SVGAGI. This chain's CDR3 is CASRPTGPGFNEQFF. Here the CDR3 DNA reads TGTGCCAGCAGGCCAACAGGGCCGGGTTTCAATGAGCAGTTCTTC.